This T cell receptor beta chain was captured in a study of blood T cell repertoires in COVID-19. Methods used by the authors: Estimated nucleated cell counts came from reference gene primer amplification. The method was immunoSEQ multiplex PCR; TCRdb's version includes in-frame clones alone and lacks a portion of them. That table supplies the V and J calls and clone size; D and trimming were determined from the DNA. The sample has 230,000 or so clones, 84% seen once. CDR3 length: 13 residues. Germline V gene sequence: CDR1 LGHNA, CDR2 YNFKEQ. The junction had 2 bases not matched to a gene; V was cut back by 2 bases and J by 5 bases.

Sequenced input: peripheral blood. The V call is TRBV4-2, the J call TRBJ1-1, with TRBD1 matching 7 bases. The receptor was derived from a woman aged 40 to 49 who had recovered from COVID-19. In nucleotides, the CDR3 is TGTGCCAGCAGCCAAACAGGGGTAACTGAAGCTTTCTTT. Its protein product is CASSQTGVTEAFF.